This section outlines one T cell receptor beta chain sequence together with its context. The antigen remains undetermined. V lost 5 bases and J lost 2, with 16 bases in between. This CDR3 has 14 residues. Germline V gene sequence: CDR1 DFQATT, CDR2 SNEGSKA (reference sequence). The sample is drawn from a study of T cell repertoires in cytomegalovirus infection. Looking at the study overall: Public TCR beta signatures indicated both CMV infection and matching HLA type. Findings of the study overall: The response measured ex vivo was dominated by TCR beta clonotypes (HLA-C-restricted and CMV-specific).

One entry per CDR3 protein results from TCRdb running MiXCR on the reads. The sample carries 300,000 to 400,000 distinct CDR3 sequences, over 15% recorded once. The sample comprised PBMCs. The receptor comes from a human donor in good health (CMV status not recorded). Some clones in this sample may be carry-over from other donors' samples. The V and J genes are TRBV20-1 and TRBJ2-7; possibly TRBD2 for D (6 bases). CDR3 residues: CSAGPGDSTYEQYF. For the CDR3, the DNA is TGCAGTGCTGGACCCGGGGACTCAACCTACGAGCAGTACTTC.